This T cell receptor beta chain was retrieved from a study of T cell responses to AZD1222 COVID-19 vaccine. Generated by immunoSEQ multiplex PCR, the TCRdb table keeps only in-frame clones and is missing some. This sample yields 68,000 or so clones, of which almost 90% are seen a single time; 7.8% belongs to the top ten. V shed 5 bases, J shed 7 bases, and the junction held 2 bases outside the gene matches. The length of the CDR3 is 12 residues. Germline V gene data show CDR1 as SEHNR and CDR2 as FQNEAQ (reference sequence). A remark on this clone: Its antigen is unknown.

Study-wide findings and caveats: Females made up more of the donors, who were largely white British, and clonal diversity may have come out too low. Seropositivity was recorded at baseline in only a handful of AZD1222 recipients. Mapped onto spike, vaccine-associated CD4 TCRs spanned it and were dominant at 160-218 and 743-854.

The material sequenced was peripheral blood, taken on day 0 of AZD1222 vaccination. The chain carries TRBV7-9 and TRBJ2-1, with 7 positions matching TRBD2. This TCR was sampled from an adult in good health. The CDR3 sequence: CASSMGGNEQFF. As DNA, the CDR3 is TGTGCCAGCAGCATGGGGGGGAATGAGCAGTTCTTC.